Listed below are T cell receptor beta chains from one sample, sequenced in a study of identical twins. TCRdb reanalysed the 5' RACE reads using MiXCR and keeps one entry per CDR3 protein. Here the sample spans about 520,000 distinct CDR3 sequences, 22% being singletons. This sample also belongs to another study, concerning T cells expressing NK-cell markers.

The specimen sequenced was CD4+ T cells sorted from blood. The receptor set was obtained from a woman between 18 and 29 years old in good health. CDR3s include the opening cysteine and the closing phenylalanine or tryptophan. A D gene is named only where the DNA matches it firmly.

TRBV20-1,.,CSARGPKNTDTQYF
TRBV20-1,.,CSAWGDTQYF
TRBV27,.,CASIEVFAGGKADTQYF
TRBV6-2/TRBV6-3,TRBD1,CASSYSDRGPLEPQHF
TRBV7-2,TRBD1,CASSQDRGNYGYTF
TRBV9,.,CASSPVLRAGSYNEQFF
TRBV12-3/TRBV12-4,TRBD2,CASSLTGTSGNEQFF
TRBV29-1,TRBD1,CSVWDRGWDGYTF
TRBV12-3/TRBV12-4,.,CASSLGRYGYTF
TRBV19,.,CASSYRDSETQYF
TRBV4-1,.,CASSQSGVSQPQHF
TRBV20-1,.,CSARSGYNQPQHF
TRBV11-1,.,CASSRGRTVAPQNTEAFF
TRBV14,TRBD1,CASSHRSGQGKFF
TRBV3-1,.,CASSQGLGAAGDNEQFF
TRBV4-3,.,CASSQDRQSSYGYTF
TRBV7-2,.,CASSLMGDLRNEQFF
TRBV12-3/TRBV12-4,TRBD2,CASGTPGTGGGGAGELFF
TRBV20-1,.,CSAPRGSYEQYF
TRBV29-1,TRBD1,CSVSGQGKGNTIYF
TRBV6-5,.,CASSYQGGANTGELFF
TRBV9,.,CASSEGWALPDTQYF
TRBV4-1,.,CASSRSRFSRNEQFF
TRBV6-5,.,CASRIGNTIYF
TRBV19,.,CASSPSWGRYEQYF
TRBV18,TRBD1,CASSPPDRGGKKLFF
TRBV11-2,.,CASSLSRGEKTQYF
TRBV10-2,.,CASGLKDTIYF
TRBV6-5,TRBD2,CASSYSRLAAGYEQYF
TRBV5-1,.,CASSFRGADIETQYF
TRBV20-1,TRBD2,CSANKAGVGSYEQYF
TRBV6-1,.,CASSRGRDSGNTIYF
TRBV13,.,CASSPGYTF
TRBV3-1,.,CASRWFGELFF
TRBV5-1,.,CASSRTLTQDGQYF
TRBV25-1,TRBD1,CASRDLKCSGQVLGKNIQYF
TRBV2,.,CASSGRQQGRGYTF
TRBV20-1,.,CSAMSGESNQPQHF
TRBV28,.,CASSFPHLRTEAFF
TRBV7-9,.,CASSSWDVPYEQYF
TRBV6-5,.,CASSYSGQVREKLFF